The entry that follows covers one T cell receptor beta chain sequence. With V trimmed by 6 bases and J by 3 bases, 9 bases remained unmatched. Germline-derived CDR1 and CDR2 are MNHEY and SMNVEV (reference sequence). The CDR3 sequence is 15 residues long. This sample stems from a study of blood T cell repertoires in COVID-19. The overall study: Whether acute or convalescent, the COVID-19 samples came from the United States, Italy and Spain.

Assay: immunoSEQ multiplex PCR; the TCRdb copy retains only in-frame clones and omits some. The sample records 50,000 or so clones, around 86% being singletons. The sequencing sample was made of peripheral blood. The chain is built from TRBV27 and TRBJ2-3; the match to TRBD1 covers 7 bases. The TCR sequence derives from a human donor in a cohort sampled during active COVID-19. The CDR3 spells CASSHKGARTDTQYF. The CDR3 nucleotides are TGTGCCAGCAGCCATAAGGGGGCTCGGACAGATACGCAGTATTTT.